The present TCR beta chain was sequenced within a study of tumor and adjacent non-tumor tissue in lung cancer. Study conclusions and caveats: Tumor TCR diversity, when higher, was linked to shorter survival. Tumor repertoires had a smaller top 100 clone share than normal lung.

This sample's RNA came from whole unsorted tissue. CDR1 SGHAT and CDR2 FQNNGV come from the germline V gene. The V and J ends lost 10 bases and 5 bases respectively, with 12 bases between them. This CDR3 has 13 amino acids. This clonotype was observed once. Its antigen is unidentified. TCRbeta libraries were built with three rounds of nested PCR, modified from ARM-PCR. MiXCR was run by TCRdb on the multiplex PCR reads, yielding one entry per CDR3 protein. The data contain 90,000 to 130,000 distinct CDR3 sequences, about 80% of them singletons. The chain carries TRBV11-2 and TRBJ1-6; no definite D call. The clonotype originates from a man between 65 and 85 years old with non-small cell lung cancer. Sample: lung tumor tissue. The CDR3 region has the DNA TGTGCCAACAACTACACACATAATTCACCCCTCCACTTT. It codes for CANNYTHNSPLHF.